This T cell receptor beta chain is from a study of OX40 agonist ivuxolimab in advanced cancers. About the research overall: Cohort: 80% to 85% men, mean age approximately 60, aged roughly 23 to 79.

The assay was immunoSEQ multiplex PCR, and TCRdb's table has in-frame clones only and misses some. The repertoire holds fewer than 55,000 clones, with approximately 78% as singletons. This clone was counted only a few times. The TCR was taken from an adult with an advanced solid tumor such as melanoma, head and neck, liver or kidney cancer. The sample here was CD4+ or CD8+ T cells sorted from blood, taken in a trial of the OX40 agonist ivuxolimab.

The DNA of the CDR3 is TGTGCCAGCAGCCTTCGAGGAAGGACAGGGAGACAAGAGACCCAGTACTTC. Protein: CASSLRGRTGRQETQYF. The rearrangement joins TRBV11-3 to TRBJ2-5, with 8 bases identical to TRBD1. Germline CDR1 SGHNT, CDR2 YENEEA. CDR3 length: 17 amino acids. V was clipped by 5 bases and J by 2 bases; unmatched bases: 13. The whole variable domain, remainder taken from reference TRBV11-3 and TRBJ2-5, is EAGVVQSPRYKIIEKKQPVAFWCNPISGHNTLYWYLQNLGQGPELLIRYENEEAVDDSQLPKDRFSAERLKGVDSTLKIQPAELGDSAVYLCASSLRGRTGRQETQYFGPGTRLLVL.